The entry that follows covers one T cell receptor (beta chain) sequence. The CDR3 is 13 amino acids. The germline V gene has CDR1 LGHNA and CDR2 YSLEER. J lost 14 bases, V lost 0 bases, and 7 bases had no gene match. Assay: immunoSEQ multiplex PCR; the TCRdb copy retains only in-frame clones and omits some. Found here are 30,000 to 40,000 clones, about 92% of them singletons; the top ten hold approximately 4.5%. These data originate in a study of technical replicates of blood from a few donors. V is TRBV4-3 and J is TRBJ2-1; 7 bases match TRBD2. The sequence derives from a human donor in good health. Some clones in this sample may be carry-over from other donors' samples. The sample was PBMCs. The DNA of the CDR3 is TGCGCCAGCAGCCAAGATCTTGCGGGGGTGAAGTTCTTC. The encoded protein is CASSQDLAGVKFF.